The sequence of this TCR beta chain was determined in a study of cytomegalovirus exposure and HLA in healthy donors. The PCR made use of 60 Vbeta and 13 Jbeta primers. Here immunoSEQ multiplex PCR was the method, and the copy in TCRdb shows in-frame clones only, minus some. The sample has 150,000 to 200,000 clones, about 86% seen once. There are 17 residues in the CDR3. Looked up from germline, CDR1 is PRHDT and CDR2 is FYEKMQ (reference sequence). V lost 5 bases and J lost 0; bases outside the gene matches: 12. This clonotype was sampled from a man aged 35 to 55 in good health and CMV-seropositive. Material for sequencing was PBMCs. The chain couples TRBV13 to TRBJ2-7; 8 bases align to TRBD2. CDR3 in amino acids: CASSANPLAASSYEQYF. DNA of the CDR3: TGTGCCAGCAGCGCCAACCCACTAGCGGCGAGCTCCTACGAGCAGTACTTC.